The clone carrying this T cell receptor beta chain has only a few counts. Its specificity is unknown. As for time point: patch test 1, 2 weeks after DPC sensitization. Treatment indicated: therapeutic diphenylcyclopropenone sensitization with weekly scalp DPC. Individual cDNA molecules received unique molecular identifiers in the library. TCRdb processed the RACE reads anew with MiXCR; each CDR3 protein has one entry. The sample lists roughly 200,000 distinct CDR3 sequences, approximately 20% occurring once. This sample was taken from a study of human T cells and chemical hapten exposure. On the study more broadly: Slight differences in pooled library volume were the main source of varying TCR yields across samples.

Study conclusions and caveats: The number of TCRs above 1 in 1000 frequency did not change after DPC sensitization.

This sequence was found in a woman between 50 and 59 years old with alopecia areata. Some clones in this sample may be carry-over from other donors' samples. The source material was whole blood, sampled in connection with sensitization to the hapten diphenylcyclopropenone (DPC).

CDR3: CASSEGKALEQFF. CDR3 nucleotide sequence: TGTGCCAGCAGTGAGGGGAAAGCCCTTGAGCAGTTCTTC. The chain is built from TRBV6-1 and TRBJ2-1, with D uncertain. The CDR3 totals 13 residues. Germline assignment: CDR1 MNHNS and CDR2 SASEGT. The V end lost 3 bases, the J end lost 9 bases, and 12 bases lay between the germline ends.